A single sample is the source of the 15 T cell receptor beta chains below, sequenced in a study of blood T cell repertoires in COVID-19. Method: immunoSEQ multiplex PCR; TCRdb's copy keeps in-frame clones and lacks some. The sample has tens of thousands of clones, roughly 89% seen once; the top ten hold about 2.3%. Material for sequencing was peripheral blood. The receptors were gathered from a man aged 45-65 years with acute or convalescent COVID-19.

The rearrangement links TRBV4-1 to TRBJ2-7; TRBD1 aligns across 8 bases. This CDR3 has 14 amino acids. Trimming cost V 1 base and J 5 bases; bases outside gene matches: 4. Germline V lookup: CDR1 MGHRA, CDR2 YSYEKL. CDR3 in amino acids: CASSQGQGWDEQYF. CDR3 in DNA: TGCGCCAGCAGCCAAGGACAGGGGTGGGACGAGCAGTACTTC.

The chain joins TRBV28 to TRBJ2-5, with D maybe TRBD2 (5 bases). The CDR3 is 16 residues long. Per germline, CDR1 MDHEN and CDR2 SYDVKM. Trimming removed 8 bases from V and 5 bases from J, with 24 bases in between. In DNA, the CDR3 is TGTGCCAGCCGTCCCTTGGGGAGCGGTACGACGGAGACCCAGTACTTC. Translating gives CASRPLGSGTTETQYF.

The chain joins TRBV7-7 to TRBJ2-5, with 9 bases lining up with TRBD2. This CDR3 has 15 residues. Germline V gives CDR1 SSHAT, CDR2 FNYEAQ (reference sequence). V lost 10 bases, J lost 5 bases, and 14 bases stayed unmatched. The CDR3: CATGSSGAPVETQYF. The CDR3 DNA reads as TGTGCCACGGGATCTAGCGGGGCTCCCGTGGAGACCCAGTACTTC.

This chain joins TRBV6-5 and TRBJ2-1; 14 nucleotides line up with TRBD2. The CDR3 is 15 residues long. CDR1 and CDR2 from the germline V gene are MNHEY and SVGAGI. V dropped 5 bases and J dropped 11; count of bases not matched to a gene: 8. CDR3 loop: CASSLTSGRASQQFF. CDR3 DNA: TGTGCCAGCAGTCTGACTAGCGGGAGGGCCTCCCAGCAGTTCTTC.

CDR3 coding DNA: TGTGCCAGCAGCTTGGGAGGGTCGGACTACGAGCAGTACTTC. Its protein is CASSLGGSDYEQYF. This chain joins TRBV5-5 and TRBJ2-7; possibly TRBD2 for D (5 bases). CDR1 and CDR2 (germline): SGHKS, YYEKEE (reference sequence). This CDR3 has 14 amino acids. V lost 0 bases and J 3 bases, leaving 10 bases between the germline ends.

The chain links TRBV5-1 to TRBJ2-3; 8 bases align to TRBD2. J was trimmed by 3 bases and V by 4 bases; bases with no gene match: 13. The CDR3 is made up of 17 amino acids. CDR1 and CDR2 (germline): SGHRS, YFSETQ. CDR3 coding DNA: TGCGCCAGCAGCCCATACCCGGGGGGGGATGGAACAGATACGCAGTATTTT. This sequence encodes CASSPYPGGDGTDTQYF.

V is TRBV19 and J is TRBJ1-5; 10 bases agree with TRBD1. J lost 3 bases, V lost 6 bases, and 8 bases had no gene match. Germline V CDR1 and CDR2: LNHDA, SQIVND (reference sequence). The CDR3 is made up of 16 amino acids. The CDR3, as DNA: TGTGCCAGTAGCCGGGACAGGGGCGAACCCAATCAGCCCCAGCATTTT. It is translated as CASSRDRGEPNQPQHF. The full variable domain, completed using reference TRBV19 and TRBJ1-5, is DGGITQSPKYLFRKEGQNVTLSCEQNLNHDAMYWYRQDPGQGLRLIYYSQIVNDFQKGDIAEGYSVSREKKESFPLTVTSAQKNPTAFYLCASSRDRGEPNQPQHFGDGTRLSIL.

The rearrangement uses TRBV7-9 and TRBJ2-7, with a weak D call TRBD2 (7 bases). Germline V gives CDR1 SEHNR, CDR2 FQNEAQ (reference sequence). The V and J ends lost 8 bases and 6 bases respectively, with 20 bases between them. There are 14 residues in the CDR3. In DNA, the CDR3 is TGTGCCAGCGGCCTAGAGGGAGGGGGGCGCGAGCAGTACTTC. Its translation: CASGLEGGGREQYF.

Details on this clone: This same CDR3 is encoded by further DNA sequences in the sample. The V call is TRBV7-2, the J call TRBJ1-6; the D is unclear. With 1 base removed from V and 7 bases from J, the gap between germline ends came to 11 bases. This CDR3 is built from 15 residues. Germline loops: CDR1 SGHTA, CDR2 FQGNSA. CDR3 DNA: TGTGCCAGCAGCTTAGTTGGGCCACCAAATTCACCCCTCCACTTT. This codes for CASSLVGPPNSPLHF.

The genes are TRBV2 and TRBJ1-1, with a weak D call TRBD1 (6 bases). Germline CDR1 reads SNHLY; CDR2 reads FYNNEI. The CDR3 runs to 14 residues. V lost 4 bases to trimming and J lost 1 base, with 10 bases between them. The CDR3 DNA reads TGTGCCAGCAGTGCCCCCAGGGGGAACACTGAAGCTTTCTTT. The encoded protein is CASSAPRGNTEAFF.

V gene TRBV11-2 combines with J gene TRBJ2-7; 11 positions match TRBD2. J gave up 3 bases and V 5 bases, and 15 bases lay outside the gene matches. This CDR3 comprises 18 residues. The V gene's germline CDR1 is SGHAT and CDR2 FQNNGV. The CDR3 loop is CASSATGTSGSYVYEQYF. The CDR3 DNA reads as TGTGCCAGCAGCGCCACCGGCACTAGCGGGAGCTACGTCTACGAGCAGTACTTC.

This chain links TRBV4-1 with TRBJ1-2; 7 bases are a match to TRBD1. Unmatched junction bases numbered 3, after V lost 6 bases and J lost 2 bases. The CDR3 sequence is 13 residues long. CDR1 and CDR2 from the germline V gene are MGHRA and YSYEKL. Here the CDR3 reads CASSQQGNYGYTF. CDR3 nucleotides: TGCGCCAGCAGTCAACAGGGGAACTATGGCTACACCTTC.

V gene TRBV7-9 combines with J gene TRBJ1-2; D not certain. Germline V gives CDR1 SEHNR, CDR2 FQNEAQ (reference sequence). The CDR3 has 14 amino acids. V shed 1 base and J shed 2 bases, with 8 bases lying between them. The chain's CDR3 is CASSLGVLNYGYTF. The DNA for the CDR3 is TGTGCCAGCAGCTTAGGAGTTTTGAACTATGGCTACACCTTC.

This clone is a singleton in its sample. The V gene is TRBV27, the J gene TRBJ1-1, with 8 bases aligning to TRBD1. Trimming removed 3 bases from V and 3 bases from J; junction bases left unmatched: 3. The CDR3 loop spans 14 amino acids. Germline CDR1 and CDR2: MNHEY and SMNVEV (reference sequence). CDR3 in amino acids: CASSFVTGDTEAFF. The CDR3 coding sequence is TGTGCCAGCAGTTTCGTGACAGGGGACACTGAAGCTTTCTTT.

The rearrangement joins TRBV25-1 to TRBJ2-5; 8 bases map to TRBD1. Losses at the gene ends were 5 bases for V and 5 bases for J; bases not matched to a gene: 4. CDR1 and CDR2 (germline): MGHDK, SYGVNS. This CDR3 is built from 13 residues. The DNA of the CDR3 is TGTGCCAGCAGTCCCAGGGGGCAGGAGACCCAGTACTTC. Protein product: CASSPRGQETQYF.